This T cell receptor beta chain stems from a study of a mutant IDH1 vaccine in newly diagnosed glioma. Study-level background: All eight of the vaccinations patients received fell in weeks 1, 3, 5, 7, 11, 15, 19 and 23. Among treated patients, about 62% were male and about 38% female, and mean age was around 40 years.

Points from the study as a whole: Immune responses induced by vaccination arose in 90% to 95% of the patients.

Only in-frame clones appear in the TCRdb table, and some are missing; sequencing was by immunoSEQ multiplex PCR. This table holds approximately 27,000 clones, around 89% found once. Comment on this clone: Its antigen is undetermined.

Time point noted: week 5, during vaccination. Alongside topical imiquimod, each dose of vaccine comprised 300 ug of mutant IDH1 20-mer peptide. The CDR3 has 14 residues. Germline loops: CDR1 MRHNA, CDR2 SNTAGT. V was pared by 2 bases and J by 7 bases, with 12 bases between. The chain joins TRBV6-4 to TRBJ1-5, with D perhaps matching TRBD1 (5 bases). This clonotype was sampled from a young man with glioma. The sequencing here drew on PBMCs, taken from a glioma patient whose treatment included an IDH1 peptide vaccine. The CDR3 bases are TGTGCCAGCAGTGACGGGGCAGGAGTCCAGCCCCAGCATTTT. Amino acid sequence: CASSDGAGVQPQHF.